This TCR beta chain was recorded in a study of cytomegalovirus exposure and HLA in healthy donors. Study-wide results and caveats: Later on, a genetic analysis was performed. It linked a missense variant in DCLRE1C with V- and J-gene trimming of TCR beta. TCR association rates varied by HLA locus in a later analysis, with DRB1 highest and HLA-C lowest.

CDR3 length: 20 residues. Trimming removed 0 bases from V and 1 base from J; junction bases left unmatched: 17. In germline, CDR1 is SGHNT, CDR2 YENEEA. For this clone: The antigen is unknown.

Use of 60 Vbeta and 13 Jbeta primers characterized the PCR. Here immunoSEQ multiplex PCR was the method, and the copy in TCRdb shows in-frame clones only, minus some. The sample contains approximately 190,000 clones, roughly 80% of which appear only once. The TCR originated in a woman under 40 in good health and CMV-seropositive. V is TRBV11-3 and J is TRBJ2-7, with TRBD2 matching over 8 bases. The source material was PBMCs. The CDR3: CASSLDRFLAGQRGSYEQYF. CDR3 nucleotides: TGTGCCAGCAGCTTAGATCGTTTTCTAGCGGGCCAGAGGGGATCCTACGAGCAGTACTTC.